The 11 T cell receptor beta chains in this list originate from one sample, sequenced in a study of blood T cell repertoires in COVID-19. Method: immunoSEQ multiplex PCR; TCRdb's copy keeps in-frame clones and lacks some. The data hold 200,000 to 300,000 clones, with approximately 86% observed a single time. The specimen was peripheral blood. These receptors all come from a young man with active or convalescent COVID-19.

The chain is built from TRBV4-1 and TRBJ1-4; no definite D call. The germline V gene has CDR1 MGHRA and CDR2 YSYEKL. V dropped 1 base and J dropped 5 bases, with 14 bases sitting between them. The CDR3 totals 16 residues. Here the CDR3 reads CASSQVGVGVNEKLFF. The DNA of the CDR3 is TGCGCCAGCAGCCAAGTCGGTGTGGGAGTGAATGAAAAACTGTTTTTT.

The chain uses TRBV16 and TRBJ2-7; a possible D gene is TRBD1 (5 bases). The length of the CDR3 is 14 residues. The ends were cut back, 3 bases at V and 6 bases at J, with 15 bases in the middle. From germline, CDR1 is KGHSY and CDR2 FQNENV. This CDR3 reads CASSHLQTGTEQYF. DNA for the CDR3: TGTGCCAGCAGCCATCTGCAAACAGGTACCGAGCAGTACTTC.

The chain links TRBV7-2 to TRBJ2-3, with a tentative D call TRBD2 (6 bases). Germline lookup yields CDR1 SGHTA and CDR2 FQGNSA. The CDR3 consists of 14 residues. V lost 3 bases and J 5 bases, leaving 12 bases between the germline ends. DNA of the CDR3: TGTGCCAGCAGCTTCAGTGGGGGGAAAGATACGCAGTATTTT. Translation: CASSFSGGKDTQYF. Complete variable domain (other parts from reference TRBV7-2 and TRBJ2-3): GAGVSQSPSNKVTEKGKDVELRCDPISGHTALYWYRQSLGQGLEFLIYFQGNSAPDKSGLPSDRFSAERTGGSVSTLTIQRTQQEDSAVYLCASSFSGGKDTQYFGPGTRLTVL.

The genes are TRBV9 and TRBJ2-1, with 8 bases lining up with TRBD2. The germline V gene encodes CDR1 SGDLS and CDR2 YYNGEE. J was trimmed by 6 bases and V by 3 bases; bases with no gene match: 11. There are 16 residues in the CDR3. The DNA of the CDR3 is TGTGCCAGCAGCGAGTGGACGGGGGGGCCGCTCAATGAGCAGTTCTTC. Residues: CASSEWTGGPLNEQFF.

The V call is TRBV5-1, the J call TRBJ1-5, with unresolved D. This CDR3 has 14 amino acids. The germline V and J ends were trimmed by 0 bases and 7 bases, with 11 bases remaining between them. The germline V gene encodes CDR1 SGHRS and CDR2 YFSETQ. CDR3 sequence (DNA): TGCGCCAGCAGCTTGGACGCCGGGTACCAGCCCCAGCATTTT. Its protein is CASSLDAGYQPQHF.

The rearrangement uses TRBV7-9 and TRBJ2-7; no clear D gene. Trimming stripped 4 bases from V and 2 bases from J, with 9 bases between. Germline-derived CDR1 and CDR2 are SEHNR and FQNEAQ (reference sequence). This CDR3 is 13 amino acids long. The CDR3 nucleotides are TGTGCCAGCAGCTCCCCCCAGACCTACGAGCAGTACTTC. It translates to CASSSPQTYEQYF.

The V gene is TRBV7-2, the J gene TRBJ2-5, with TRBD2 matching over 11 bases. The CDR3 runs to 17 residues. V lost 1 base to trimming and J lost 4 bases; unmatched junction nucleotides: 8. Germline values: CDR1 SGHTA, CDR2 FQGNSA. This chain's CDR3 is CASSLGGLAGGRETQYF. As DNA, the CDR3 is TGTGCCAGCAGCTTAGGTGGGCTAGCGGGGGGTCGAGAGACCCAGTACTTC.

This clone was seen more than once but under ten times. The chain carries TRBV11-2 and TRBJ2-7; D gene unclear. Germline assignment: CDR1 SGHAT and CDR2 FQNNGV. The V and J ends lost 2 bases and 6 bases respectively, with 8 bases between them. CDR3 length: 12 residues. Here the CDR3 reads CASSLSLREQYF. In DNA, the CDR3 is TGTGCCAGCAGCTTATCCTTGCGCGAGCAGTACTTC.

This chain links TRBV28 with TRBJ1-6, with D maybe TRBD1 (5 bases). The V gene's germline CDR1 is MDHEN and CDR2 SYDVKM. V was shortened by 5 bases and J by 3 bases, with 11 bases between the two germline ends. The CDR3 contains 15 residues. CDR3 in DNA: TGTGCCAGCAGTGTGGCGGGGGTCTATAATTCACCCCTCCACTTT. Amino acid sequence: CASSVAGVYNSPLHF.

CDR3 bases: TGTGCCAGCAGCCTTAACCTAGCGCGTACCTACGAGCAGTACTTC. This gives the protein CASSLNLARTYEQYF. This rearrangement joins TRBV14 to TRBJ2-7; a weak D match, TRBD2 (6 bases). Germline V gene sequence: CDR1 SGHDN, CDR2 FVKESK. The CDR3 covers 15 residues. V lost 4 bases to trimming and J lost 2 bases, with 15 bases between them.

The chain recombines TRBV6-5 with TRBJ2-2; tentative D call: TRBD2 (5 bases). Germline V gene data show CDR1 as MNHEY and CDR2 as SVGAGI. V dropped 2 bases and J dropped 5 bases, with 6 bases sitting between them. The CDR3 consists of 13 residues. CDR3: CASSYTRTGELFF. In DNA form, the CDR3 reads TGTGCCAGCAGTTACACTAGGACCGGGGAGCTGTTTTTT.